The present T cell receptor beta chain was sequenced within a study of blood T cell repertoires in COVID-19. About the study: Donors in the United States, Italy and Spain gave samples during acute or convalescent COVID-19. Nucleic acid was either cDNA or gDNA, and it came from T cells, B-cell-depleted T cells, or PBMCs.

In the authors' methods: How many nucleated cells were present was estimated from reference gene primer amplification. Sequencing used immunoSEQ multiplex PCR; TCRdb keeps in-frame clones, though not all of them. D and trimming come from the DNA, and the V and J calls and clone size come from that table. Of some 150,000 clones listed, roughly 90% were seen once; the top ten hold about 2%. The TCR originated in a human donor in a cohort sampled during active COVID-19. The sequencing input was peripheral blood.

This CDR3 reads CASSEPRGRMNTEAFF. For the CDR3, the DNA is TGTGCCAGCAGTGAACCAAGGGGCCGCATGAACACTGAAGCTTTCTTT. This chain uses TRBV2 with TRBJ1-1; tentative D call: TRBD1 (5 bases). Germline V gene lookup returns CDR1 SNHLY and CDR2 FYNNEI. This CDR3 has 16 residues. V lost 2 bases, J lost 0 bases, and 13 bases lay in between.